This T cell receptor beta chain is from a study of T cells in Graves' hyperthyroidism and ophthalmopathy. This clonotype has a count of ten or more. Amplification yielded TCR beta CDR3 regions, with RNA transcripts as the source. In the first-round RT-PCR of the TCR CDR3, the HTBI primer set was used. TCRdb passed the multiplex PCR reads through MiXCR, listing each CDR3 protein once. The table has roughly 650,000 distinct CDR3 sequences, approximately 16% seen once. This CDR3 has 12 amino acids. Trimming took 1 base from V and 12 from J, leaving 13 bases between them. Per germline, CDR1 SGHTA and CDR2 FQGNSA. Exclusion of a patient resulted from uncontrolled infection, other autoimmune disease, pregnancy or lactation. Clinicians diagnosed patients from clinical symptoms, serum thyroxine and TRAb, thyroid ultrasound and orbital computed tomography. The authors took PBMCs from roughly 10 ml fresh peripheral blood.

This rearrangement joins TRBV7-2 to TRBJ2-7; no reliable D call. The sequenced material came from blood. This TCR came from a woman aged 40 to 49 with Graves' ophthalmopathy. This CDR3 is CASSLVGLRLYF. In DNA, the CDR3 is TGTGCCAGCAGCTTAGTTGGCCTCAGGCTGTACTTC.